Shown below are 14 T cell receptor beta chains from a single sample sequenced in a study of T-cell reconstitution after alpha-beta-depleted transplantation in children. Unique molecular identifiers were incorporated into the prepared TCRbeta library. Using its own MiXCR run on the PCR reads, TCRdb lists one record per CDR3 protein. The table has nearly 400,000 distinct CDR3 sequences, 20% seen once. Material: PBMCs from the stem cell graft donor, obtained from the stem cell graft. All receptors come from a human donor who donated a stem cell graft to a child with acute myeloid leukemia.

This clonotype was seen many times. This sequence joins TRBV20-1 and TRBJ2-3, with 12 bases matching TRBD2. The CDR3 is 15 amino acids. Unmatched junction bases numbered 1, after V lost 3 bases and J lost 0 bases. CDR1 is DFQATT, CDR2 SNEGSKA, per germline (reference sequence). The CDR3 here is CSARGLAGSTDTQYF. The CDR3 DNA reads TGCAGTGCTAGGGGACTAGCGGGTAGCACAGATACGCAGTATTTT.

In this sample, this clonotype turned up many times. This chain's CDR3 is CASSFQGFTDTQYF. In DNA, the CDR3 is TGCGCCAGCAGCTTCCAGGGATTCACAGATACGCAGTATTTT. The chain links TRBV5-1 to TRBJ2-3; a possible D gene is TRBD1 (5 bases). Trimming left V 2 bases short and J 2 bases short, with 9 bases between. Germline V gene lookup returns CDR1 SGHRS and CDR2 YFSETQ. This CDR3 comprises 14 residues.

This clonotype was counted at least ten times. The CDR3, as DNA: TGCAGTGCTAGAGATCAGGGGACGAACACTGAAGCTTTCTTT. Translating it yields CSARDQGTNTEAFF. The chain is built from TRBV20-1 and TRBJ1-1; maybe TRBD1 (6 bases). The germline V and J ends were trimmed by 0 bases and 1 base, with 9 bases remaining between them. Germline V gene data show CDR1 as DFQATT and CDR2 as SNEGSKA (reference sequence). The CDR3 is 14 amino acids.

This clonotype was counted at least ten times. The gene calls are TRBV10-3 and TRBJ2-3; tentative D call: TRBD1 (5 bases). V lost 0 bases, J lost 2 bases, and 12 bases lay in between. The germline V gene encodes CDR1 ENHRY and CDR2 SYGVKD. CDR3 length: 16 amino acids. CDR3 bases: TGTGCCATCAGTGAGTCGGGGCATTCTACCACAGATACGCAGTATTTT. Protein: CAISESGHSTTDTQYF.

This clonotype was seen at least ten times. The V gene is TRBV20-1, the J gene TRBJ2-1; 12 nucleotides align to TRBD2. The CDR3 is 15 amino acids. Trimming cost V 6 bases and J 6 bases; bases outside gene matches: 9. CDR1 and CDR2 (germline): DFQATT, SNEGSKA (reference sequence). The CDR3 protein is CSATRLAGDRNEQFF. The CDR3 nucleotides are TGCAGTGCCACAAGACTAGCGGGAGATCGCAATGAGCAGTTCTTC.

The V gene is TRBV5-1, the J gene TRBJ2-5; TRBD2 matches at 8 bases. After removal of 0 bases from V and 4 bases from J, the junction contained 5 bases not matched to a gene. This CDR3 region has 15 residues. The V gene's germline CDR1 is SGHRS and CDR2 YFSETQ. The CDR3 nucleotides are TGCGCCAGCAGCTTGGAACTAGCGGATGGAGAGACCCAGTACTTC. Protein: CASSLELADGETQYF. Full variable domain (outside the CDR3, taken from reference TRBV5-1 and TRBJ2-5): KAGVTQTPRYLIKTRGQQVTLSCSPISGHRSVSWYQQTPGQGLQFLFEYFSETQRNKGNFPGRFSGRQFSNSRSEMNVSTLELGDSALYLCASSLELADGETQYFGPGTRLLVL.

The chain is built from TRBV29-1 and TRBJ2-1, with a possible D match to TRBD2 (5 bases). V was pared by 0 bases and J by 10 bases, with 13 bases between. The CDR3 extends over 13 amino acids. CDR1 and CDR2 from the germline V gene are SQVTM and ANQGSEA. CDR3 sequence: CSVEDLPEAEQFF. The CDR3 DNA is TGCAGCGTTGAAGATCTCCCGGAGGCCGAGCAGTTCTTC.

In this sample, this clonotype turned up many times. The V and J genes are TRBV24-1 and TRBJ2-1; D is uncertain. The V and J ends lost 3 bases and 10 bases respectively, with 15 bases between them. The germline V gene encodes CDR1 KGHDR and CDR2 SFDVKD. The CDR3 is 14 residues long. CDR3 bases: TGTGCCACCAGTGATCTCGGCCACGGCATAGAGCAGTTCTTC. Its protein product is CATSDLGHGIEQFF.

At least ten counts were recorded for this clonotype. The V and J genes are TRBV5-1 and TRBJ1-5; D gene ambiguous. Trimming pared 5 bases from V and 3 bases from J, leaving 9 bases between. The CDR3 length is 13 residues. Germline V gene sequence: CDR1 SGHRS, CDR2 YFSETQ. The CDR3 loop is CASRARDNQPQHF. The CDR3 coding sequence is TGCGCCAGCAGGGCGAGGGACAATCAGCCCCAGCATTTT.

This clonotype appeared a few times. The V call is TRBV10-3, the J call TRBJ2-7; 8 bases agree with TRBD1. CDR1 is ENHRY and CDR2 is SYGVKD in the germline V gene. V was clipped by 6 bases and J by 4 bases; unmatched bases: 8. This CDR3 contains 14 residues. In DNA, the CDR3 is TGTGCCATCAGGCAGGGACAGGAAAAATACGAGCAGTACTTC. This codes for CAIRQGQEKYEQYF.

The rearrangement uses TRBV4-1 and TRBJ2-7, with D perhaps matching TRBD1 or TRBD2 (5 bases each). This CDR3 has 16 amino acids. Germline assignment: CDR1 MGHRA and CDR2 YSYEKL. V dropped 0 bases and J dropped 2 bases, with 14 bases sitting between them. In DNA, the CDR3 is TGCGCCAGCAGCCAAGATAGAGGGACCGAAACCTACGAGCAGTACTTC. Translating it yields CASSQDRGTETYEQYF.

V and J are TRBV20-1 and TRBJ2-2; 7 positions match TRBD1. The germline CDR1 and CDR2 sequences are DFQATT and SNEGSKA (reference sequence). Germline trimming cut 5 bases from V and 2 bases from J; bases unmatched to any gene: 5. The CDR3 sequence is 14 residues long. The CDR3 DNA reads as TGCAGTGCTGGGGGACAGACCAACACCGGGGAGCTGTTTTTT. It codes for CSAGGQTNTGELFF.

This clonotype was seen repeatedly, ten times or more. The chain couples TRBV12-3 or TRBV12-4 to TRBJ2-5, with TRBD2 identical over 8 bases. This CDR3 is built from 17 residues. The V and J ends lost 1 base and 2 bases, in that order; junction bases with no gene match: 9. The CDR3 reads CASSLGGLGFAQETQYF. The DNA of the CDR3 is TGTGCCAGCAGTTTAGGGGGACTAGGCTTCGCACAAGAGACCCAGTACTTC.

This chain links TRBV12-5 with TRBJ1-5; possibly TRBD1 for D (6 bases). Germline values: CDR1 LGHNT, CDR2 FRNRAP. The CDR3 has 16 residues. V was shortened by 5 bases and J by 7 bases, with 21 bases between the two germline ends. The CDR3: CASGTATDRREQPQHF. DNA of the CDR3: TGTGCTAGTGGTACAGCAACTGACAGGCGGGAACAGCCCCAGCATTTT.